This section outlines one T cell receptor (beta chain) sequence together with its context. CDR1 and CDR2 from the germline V gene are SGDLS and YYNGEE. CDR3 length equals 14 residues. V lost 2 bases, J lost 0 bases, and 7 bases lay in between. The sample belongs to a study of blood T cell repertoires in COVID-19. Study overall: Sites in the United States, Italy and Spain provided acute and convalescent COVID-19 samples. Nucleic acid was either cDNA or gDNA, and it came from T cells, B-cell-depleted T cells, or PBMCs.

Original analysis: Nucleated cell number was recorded as an estimate derived from reference gene primer amplification. Profiling relied on immunoSEQ multiplex PCR, and the TCRdb table lists in-frame clones only, not all of them. The V and J calls and clone size were taken over from that table, and D and trimming were inferred from the DNA. The profile covers approximately 100,000 clones, with approximately 92% appearing a single time and roughly 5.6% taken by the ten largest. Sequencing was carried out using peripheral blood. The chain combines TRBV9 with TRBJ2-3; D is undetermined. This TCR was recovered from a man aged 45 to 65 with active COVID-19. CDR3 nucleotide sequence: TGTGCCAGCAGCGTTCAAACTAGCACAGATACGCAGTATTTT. Amino acid sequence: CASSVQTSTDTQYF.